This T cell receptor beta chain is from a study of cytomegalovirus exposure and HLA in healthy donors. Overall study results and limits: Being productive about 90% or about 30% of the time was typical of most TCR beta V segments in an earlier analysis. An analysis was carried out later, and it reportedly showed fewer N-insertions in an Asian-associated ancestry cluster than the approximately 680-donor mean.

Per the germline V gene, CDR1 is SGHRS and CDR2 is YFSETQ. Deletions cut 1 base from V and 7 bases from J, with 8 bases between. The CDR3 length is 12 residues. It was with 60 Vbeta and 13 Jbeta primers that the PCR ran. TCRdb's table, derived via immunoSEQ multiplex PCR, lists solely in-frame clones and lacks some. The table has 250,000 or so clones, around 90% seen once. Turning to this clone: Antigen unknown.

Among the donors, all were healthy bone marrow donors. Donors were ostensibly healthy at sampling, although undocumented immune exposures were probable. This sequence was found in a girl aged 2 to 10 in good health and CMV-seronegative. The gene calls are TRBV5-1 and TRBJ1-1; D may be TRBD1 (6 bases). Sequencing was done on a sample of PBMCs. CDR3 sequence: CASSLKTGEAFF. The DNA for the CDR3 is TGCGCCAGCAGCTTGAAGACAGGTGAAGCTTTCTTT.